This TCR beta chain was identified during a study of T cells in Graves' hyperthyroidism and ophthalmopathy. General observations from the study: Model-based prediction identified ophthalmopathy a median 6.5 months prior to its onset.

As for this clonotype: Its antigen remains unidentified. Likely a read error: the CDR3 ends without its conserved phenylalanine or tryptophan. The limits of the CDR3 on the DNA are not certain, so only TCRdb's listed CDR3 is given.

Germline V CDR1 and CDR2: SGHVS, FNYEAQ. Including both end residues, the CDR3 is 12 amino acids long. The diagnoses drew upon clinical symptoms, serum thyroxine and TRAb, thyroid ultrasound and orbital computed tomography. The CDR3 regions of TCR beta were amplified from RNA transcripts. When the TCR CDR3 underwent first-round RT-PCR, the HTBI primer set was used. TCRdb reprocessed the multiplex PCR reads with MiXCR, giving one entry per CDR3 protein. Among hundreds of thousands of distinct CDR3 sequences listed, roughly 46% were seen once. The TCR originated in a woman aged 18-29 years with Graves' hyperthyroidism. This chain connects TRBV7-6 to TRBJ2-2; the table's D call, TRBD2, was not checked against the DNA. Specimen: peripheral blood or thyroid tissue (not recorded which). The CDR3 sequence: CASSLVSARGTS.